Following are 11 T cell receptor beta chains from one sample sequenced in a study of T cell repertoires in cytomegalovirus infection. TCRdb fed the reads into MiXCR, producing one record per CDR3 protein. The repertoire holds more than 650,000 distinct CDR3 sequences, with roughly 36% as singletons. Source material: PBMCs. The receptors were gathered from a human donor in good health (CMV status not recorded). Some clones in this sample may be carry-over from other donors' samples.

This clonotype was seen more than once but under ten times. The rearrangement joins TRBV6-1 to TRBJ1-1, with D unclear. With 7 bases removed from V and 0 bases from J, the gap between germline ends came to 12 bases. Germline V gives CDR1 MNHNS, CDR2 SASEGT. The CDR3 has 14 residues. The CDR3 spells CASMGRRVNTEAFF. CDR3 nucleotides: TGTGCCAGCATGGGTCGTAGAGTGAACACTGAAGCTTTCTTT.

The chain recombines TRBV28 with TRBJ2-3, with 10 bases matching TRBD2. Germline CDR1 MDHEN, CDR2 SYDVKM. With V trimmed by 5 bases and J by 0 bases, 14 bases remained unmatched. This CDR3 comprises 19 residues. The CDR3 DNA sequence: TGTGCCAGCAGTCCAGGTCGGCTAGCGGGAGAGCCTAGCACAGATACGCAGTATTTT. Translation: CASSPGRLAGEPSTDTQYF.

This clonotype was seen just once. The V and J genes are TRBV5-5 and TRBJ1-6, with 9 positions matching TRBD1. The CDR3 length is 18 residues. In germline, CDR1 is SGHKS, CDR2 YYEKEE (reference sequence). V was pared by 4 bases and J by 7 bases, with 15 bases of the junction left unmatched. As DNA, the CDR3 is TGTGCCAGCAGCCCGGTTTTACCCGGGACAGGGAGAAATTCACCCCTCCACTTT. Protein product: CASSPVLPGTGRNSPLHF.

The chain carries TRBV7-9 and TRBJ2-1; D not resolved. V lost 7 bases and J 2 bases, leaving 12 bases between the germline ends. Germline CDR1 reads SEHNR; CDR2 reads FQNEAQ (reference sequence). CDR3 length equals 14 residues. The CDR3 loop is CASTLPGPYNEQFF. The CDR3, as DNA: TGTGCCAGCACGCTCCCCGGCCCCTACAATGAGCAGTTCTTC.

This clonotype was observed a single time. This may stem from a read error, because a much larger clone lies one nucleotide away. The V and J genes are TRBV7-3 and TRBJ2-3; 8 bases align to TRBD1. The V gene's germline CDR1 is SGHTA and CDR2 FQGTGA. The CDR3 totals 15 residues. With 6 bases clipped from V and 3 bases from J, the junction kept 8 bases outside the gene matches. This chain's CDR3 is CASRSGQVMTDTQYF. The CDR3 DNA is TGTGCCAGCAGATCGGGACAGGTTATGACAGATACGCAGTATTTT.

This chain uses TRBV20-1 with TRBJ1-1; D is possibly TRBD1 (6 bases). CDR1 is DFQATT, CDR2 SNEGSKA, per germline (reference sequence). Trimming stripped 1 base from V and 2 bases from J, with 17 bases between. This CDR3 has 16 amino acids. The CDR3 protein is CSARVGGTGINTEAFF. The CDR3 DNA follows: TGCAGTGCTAGAGTAGGGGGAACAGGGATTAACACTGAAGCTTTCTTT.

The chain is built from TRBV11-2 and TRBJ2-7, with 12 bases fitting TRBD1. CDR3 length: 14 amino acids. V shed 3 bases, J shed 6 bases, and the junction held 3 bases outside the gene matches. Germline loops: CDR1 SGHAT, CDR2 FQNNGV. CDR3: CASSFGDRGREQYF. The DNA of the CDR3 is TGTGCCAGCAGCTTTGGGGACAGGGGGCGCGAGCAGTACTTC.

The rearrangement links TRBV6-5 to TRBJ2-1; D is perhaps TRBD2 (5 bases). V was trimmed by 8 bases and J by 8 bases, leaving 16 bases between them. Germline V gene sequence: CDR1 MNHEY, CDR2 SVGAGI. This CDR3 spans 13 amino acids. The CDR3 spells CASSLGIGDEQFF. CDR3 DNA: TGTGCCAGCTCCCTCGGGATAGGCGATGAGCAGTTCTTC.

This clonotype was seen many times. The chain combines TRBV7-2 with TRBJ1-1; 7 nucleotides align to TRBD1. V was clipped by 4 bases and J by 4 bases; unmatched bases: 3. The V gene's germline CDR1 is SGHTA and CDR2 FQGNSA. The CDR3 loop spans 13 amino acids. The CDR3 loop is CASSSDRVTEAFF. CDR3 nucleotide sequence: TGTGCCAGCAGCTCAGACAGGGTCACTGAAGCTTTCTTT.

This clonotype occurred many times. The CDR3 spells CSASGLREDTQYF. The CDR3 bases are TGCAGTGCTAGTGGCTTACGGGAAGATACGCAGTATTTT. V and J are TRBV20-1 and TRBJ2-3; D is perhaps TRBD2 (5 bases). Germline CDR1 and CDR2: DFQATT and SNEGSKA (reference sequence). The CDR3 loop spans 13 amino acids. The V end lost 3 bases, the J end lost 5 bases, and 12 bases lay between the germline ends.

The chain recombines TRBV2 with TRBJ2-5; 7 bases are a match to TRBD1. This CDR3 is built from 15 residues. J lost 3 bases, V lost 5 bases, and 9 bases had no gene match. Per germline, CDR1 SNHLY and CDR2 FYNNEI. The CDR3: CASSRDSGSEETQYF. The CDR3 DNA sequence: TGTGCCAGCAGTCGGGACAGCGGATCTGAAGAGACCCAGTACTTC. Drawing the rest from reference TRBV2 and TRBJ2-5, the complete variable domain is EPEVTQTPSHQVTQMGQEVILRCVPISNHLYFYWYRQILGQKVEFLVSFYNNEISEKSEIFDDQFSVERPDGSNFTLKIRSTKLEDSAMYFCASSRDSGSEETQYFGPGTRLLVL.